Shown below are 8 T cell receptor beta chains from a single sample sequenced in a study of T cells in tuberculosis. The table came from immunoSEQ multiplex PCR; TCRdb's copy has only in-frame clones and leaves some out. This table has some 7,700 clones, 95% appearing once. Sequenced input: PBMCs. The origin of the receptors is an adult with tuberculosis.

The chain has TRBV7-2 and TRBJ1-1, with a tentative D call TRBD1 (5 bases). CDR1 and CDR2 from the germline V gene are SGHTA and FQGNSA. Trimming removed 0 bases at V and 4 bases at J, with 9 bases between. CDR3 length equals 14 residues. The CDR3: CASSLAGALTEAFF. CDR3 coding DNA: TGTGCCAGCAGCTTAGCAGGGGCGCTCACTGAAGCTTTCTTT.

The DNA of the CDR3 is TGTGCCAGCAGCCGATTGCGGGGGGGCGAGGAGACCCAGTACTTC. Its protein is CASSRLRGGEETQYF. The chain is built from TRBV5-8 and TRBJ2-5; 9 bases agree with TRBD2. The V gene's germline CDR1 is SGHTS and CDR2 YDEGEE. CDR3 length: 15 amino acids. V gave up 4 bases and J gave up 5 bases; unmatched junction bases: 9. Together with reference TRBV5-8 and TRBJ2-5, the CDR3 gives the full variable domain: EAGVTQSPTHLIKTRGQQATLRCSPISGHTSVYWYQQALGLGLQFLLWYDEGEERNRGNFPPRFSGRQFPNYSSELNVNALELEDSALYLCASSRLRGGEETQYFGPGTRLLVL.

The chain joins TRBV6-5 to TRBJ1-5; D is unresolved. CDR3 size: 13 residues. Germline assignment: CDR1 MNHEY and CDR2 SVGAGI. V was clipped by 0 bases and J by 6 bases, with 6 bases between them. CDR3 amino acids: CASSYSAFQPQHF. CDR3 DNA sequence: TGTGCCAGCAGTTACTCGGCATTTCAGCCCCAGCATTTT.

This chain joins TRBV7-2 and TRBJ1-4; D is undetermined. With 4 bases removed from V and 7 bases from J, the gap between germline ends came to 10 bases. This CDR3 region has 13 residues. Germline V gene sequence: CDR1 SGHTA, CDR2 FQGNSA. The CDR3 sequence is CASSSWAPEKLFF. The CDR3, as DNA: TGTGCCAGCAGCTCGTGGGCCCCTGAAAAACTGTTTTTT.

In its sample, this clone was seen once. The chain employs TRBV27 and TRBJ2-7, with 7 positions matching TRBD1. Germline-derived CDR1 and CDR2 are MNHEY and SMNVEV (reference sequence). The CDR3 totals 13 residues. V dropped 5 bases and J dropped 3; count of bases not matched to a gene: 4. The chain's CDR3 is CASSRGPLYEQYF. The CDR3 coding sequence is TGTGCCAGCAGTAGGGGGCCCCTCTACGAGCAGTACTTC.

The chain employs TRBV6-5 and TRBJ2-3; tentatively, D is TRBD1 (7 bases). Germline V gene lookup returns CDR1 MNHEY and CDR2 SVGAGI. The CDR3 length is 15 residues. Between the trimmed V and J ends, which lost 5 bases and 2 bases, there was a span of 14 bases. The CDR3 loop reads CASSPPGGYTDTQYF. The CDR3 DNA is TGTGCCAGCAGTCCTCCAGGGGGGTACACAGATACGCAGTATTTT.

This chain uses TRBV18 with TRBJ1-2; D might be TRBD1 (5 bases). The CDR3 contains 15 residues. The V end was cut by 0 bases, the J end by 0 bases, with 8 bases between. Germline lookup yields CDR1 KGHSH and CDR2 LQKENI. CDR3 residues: CASSPPAGTNYGYTF. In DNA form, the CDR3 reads TGTGCCAGCTCACCACCGGCAGGGACTAACTATGGCTACACCTTC.

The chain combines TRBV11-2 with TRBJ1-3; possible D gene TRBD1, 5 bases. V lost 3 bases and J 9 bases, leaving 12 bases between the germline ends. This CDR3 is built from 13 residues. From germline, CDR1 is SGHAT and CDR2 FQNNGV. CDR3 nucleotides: TGTGCCAGCAGCTTCGGACTCGGGGGCACCATATATTTT. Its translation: CASSFGLGGTIYF.